Each of the 21 T cell receptor beta chains below was sequenced from the same sample in a study of naive and memory T cell subsets. Whole-study results and caveats: Especially in CD8 cells, naive repertoires contained a few larger clonotypes, possibly CD45RA-re-expressing memory cells.

Antigens for these TCRs are unknown. Both TRBC1 and TRBC2 were covered by a beta constant-region primer of two equimolar oligonucleotides. Four rounds of PCR amplified the ligated cDNA using nested alpha and beta constant-region primers plus SP2. Via MiXCR, TCRdb re-called the UMI-ligation and nested PCR reads, giving one row per CDR3 protein. The sample lists approximately 140,000 distinct CDR3 sequences, roughly 22% occurring once. The sample consisted of naive CD4+ T cells from blood. These receptors originate from a human donor in good health.

This clonotype was picked up one time. This chain's CDR3 is CASSQENSGTYNEQFF. The CDR3 DNA follows: TGCGCCAGCAGCCAAGAGAATAGCGGCACCTACAATGAGCAGTTCTTC. V usage is TRBV4-1 and J usage is TRBJ2-1; D may be TRBD2 (6 bases). The germline V gene encodes CDR1 MGHRA and CDR2 YSYEKL. The CDR3 spans 16 residues. The V end lost 0 bases, the J end lost 2 bases, and 11 bases lay between the germline ends.

This clonotype was seen only a few times. The V call is TRBV7-9, the J call TRBJ2-4, with D unresolved. This CDR3 comprises 13 residues. The germline CDR1 and CDR2 sequences are SEHNR and FQNEAQ (reference sequence). The germline V and J ends were trimmed by 4 bases and 1 base, with 5 bases remaining between them. The CDR3: CASSSPAKNIQYF. The CDR3 DNA reads as TGTGCCAGCAGCTCCCCGGCCAAAAACATTCAGTACTTC.

A few counts support this clonotype. The V and J genes are TRBV9 and TRBJ2-2, with TRBD1 matching 7 bases. V trimming: 3 bases; J trimming: 4 bases; junction bases outside the gene matches: 9. The CDR3 is 16 amino acids. Germline V CDR1 and CDR2: SGDLS, YYNGEE. As DNA, the CDR3 is TGTGCCAGCAGCGCCACAGGGGCGGTTGGCACCGGGGAGCTGTTTTTT. Amino acids: CASSATGAVGTGELFF. Complete variable domain (other parts from reference TRBV9 and TRBJ2-2): DSGVTQTPKHLITATGQRVTLRCSPRSGDLSVYWYQQSLDQGLQFLIQYYNGEERAKGNILERFSAQQFPDLHSELNLSSLELGDSALYFCASSATGAVGTGELFFGEGSRLTVL.

This clonotype was seen ten or more times. The gene calls are TRBV15 and TRBJ2-7; D perhaps matches TRBD1 (6 bases). This CDR3 is built from 13 residues. The germline gives CDR1 LNHNV, CDR2 YYDKDF (reference sequence). Trimming removed 0 bases from V and 4 bases from J, with 7 bases in between. CDR3 loop: CATSRDRGYEQYF. The CDR3 DNA sequence: TGTGCCACCAGCAGAGACAGGGGATACGAGCAGTACTTC.

This clonotype was observed a few times. The chain couples TRBV20-1 to TRBJ2-2; 10 bases are shared with TRBD2. The CDR3 sequence is 15 residues long. With 1 base clipped from V and 7 bases from J, the junction kept 6 bases outside the gene matches. Germline-derived CDR1 and CDR2 are DFQATT and SNEGSKA (reference sequence). CDR3 nucleotide sequence: TGCAGTGCTAGAGTAGCGGGAGGACGGGACGGGGAGCTGTTTTTT. Residues: CSARVAGGRDGELFF.

This clonotype was detected a few times. The rearrangement uses TRBV6-2 or TRBV6-3 and TRBJ2-1; 10 bases match TRBD2. Germline V gene data show CDR1 as MNHEY and CDR2 as SVGEGT. The V gene end was trimmed by 5 bases and the J gene end by 7 bases; junction bases not matched to a gene: 5. This CDR3 region has 14 residues. The DNA for the CDR3 is TGTGCCAGCAGTCTAGCGGGAGCGTGGAATGAGCAGTTCTTC. As protein: CASSLAGAWNEQFF.

In this sample, this clonotype turned up many times. This chain connects TRBV7-2 to TRBJ2-3; TRBD2 matches 16 bases. This CDR3 is built from 18 residues. Germline V gene data show CDR1 as SGHTA and CDR2 as FQGNSA. The V segment lost 0 bases and the J segment 0 bases; nucleotides outside the gene matches: 0. The CDR3 DNA sequence: TGTGCCAGCAGCTTAGCGGGACTAGCGGGAGGGAGCACAGATACGCAGTATTTT. This encodes CASSLAGLAGGSTDTQYF.

V gene TRBV28 combines with J gene TRBJ1-2; D gene uncertain. V lost 2 bases and J lost 4, with 5 bases in between. CDR1 is MDHEN, CDR2 SYDVKM, per germline. This CDR3 contains 12 residues. This CDR3 is CASSLRTYGYTF. The CDR3 nucleotides are TGTGCCAGCAGTTTAAGGACCTATGGCTACACCTTC.

The CDR3 is CASSLAGVAVQETQYF. CDR3 DNA: TGCGCCAGCAGCTTGGCAGGGGTAGCAGTCCAAGAGACCCAGTACTTC. The V call is TRBV5-1, the J call TRBJ2-5, with a weak D call TRBD1 (6 bases). The CDR3 covers 16 residues. V lost 0 bases and J 1 base, leaving 13 bases between the germline ends. Germline V gives CDR1 SGHRS, CDR2 YFSETQ.

Only a few counts were recorded for this clonotype. The chain couples TRBV4-2 to TRBJ2-3, with 10 nucleotides matching TRBD1. The V segment lost 2 bases and the J segment 5 bases; nucleotides outside the gene matches: 13. CDR1 is LGHNA, CDR2 YNFKEQ, per germline. The CDR3 is 18 amino acids. DNA for the CDR3: TGTGCCAGCAGCCAAACCGGGACAGGGGCATCCCCGAGAGATACGCAGTATTTT. This translates into CASSQTGTGASPRDTQYF.

This clonotype was picked up a small number of times. The chain uses TRBV4-3 and TRBJ2-3, with D perhaps matching TRBD1 (5 bases). CDR1 and CDR2 (germline): LGHNA, YSLEER. This CDR3 has 14 amino acids. Trimming removed 0 bases at V and 4 bases at J, with 8 bases between. The CDR3 loop reads CASSQDRGSDTQYF. The CDR3 DNA reads TGCGCCAGCAGCCAAGATAGGGGTTCAGATACGCAGTATTTT.

There are a few counts of this clonotype. The gene calls are TRBV28 and TRBJ2-7; TRBD1 might be the D (5 bases). V lost 6 bases and J lost 8, with 14 bases in between. Germline V CDR1 and CDR2: MDHEN, SYDVKM. CDR3 length: 12 residues. The CDR3 region is CASSLSQGKQYF. The CDR3, as DNA: TGTGCCAGCAGCCTATCCCAGGGAAAGCAGTACTTC. The variable domain in full, with the rest retrieved from reference TRBV28 and TRBJ2-7, is DVKVTQSSRYLVKRTGEKVFLECVQDMDHENMFWYRQDPGLGLRLIYFSYDVKMKEKGDIPEGYSVSREKKERFSLILESASTNQTSMYLCASSLSQGKQYFGPGTRLTVT.

The chain couples TRBV6-5 to TRBJ1-5, with no clear D. This CDR3 has 14 amino acids. Trimming left V 5 bases short and J 1 base short, with 9 bases between. Per germline, CDR1 MNHEY and CDR2 SVGAGI. The CDR3 spells CASSLKGSNQPQHF. The DNA for the CDR3 is TGTGCCAGCAGTCTAAAAGGGAGCAATCAGCCCCAGCATTTT.

The V and J genes are TRBV27 and TRBJ2-7, with 11 bases identical to TRBD1. CDR1 is MNHEY, CDR2 SMNVEV, per germline (reference sequence). The V and J ends lost 3 bases and 5 bases, in that order; junction bases with no gene match: 12. The CDR3 totals 17 residues. Here the CDR3 DNA reads TGTGCCAGCAGTTTTCTTGGTGCTGGACAGGGGGCCGACGAGCAGTACTTC. It codes for CASSFLGAGQGADEQYF.

This chain joins TRBV20-1 and TRBJ2-7; D not resolved. Germline V CDR1 and CDR2: DFQATT, SNEGSKA (reference sequence). Trimming removed 3 bases at V and 4 bases at J, with 4 bases between. The length of the CDR3 is 10 residues. The CDR3 loop is CSASRYEQYF. The CDR3 DNA reads TGCAGTGCTAGTAGATACGAGCAGTACTTC.

This clonotype showed up just a few times. This CDR3 is CASSLLSTNEKLFF. CDR3 nucleotide sequence: TGCGCCAGCAGCTTACTTAGCACTAATGAAAAACTGTTTTTT. The chain employs TRBV5-1 and TRBJ1-4; D ambiguous. CDR3 length: 14 residues. Trimming removed 2 bases from V and 2 bases from J, with 7 bases in between. The germline V gene has CDR1 SGHRS and CDR2 YFSETQ. Complete variable domain (other parts from reference TRBV5-1 and TRBJ1-4): KAGVTQTPRYLIKTRGQQVTLSCSPISGHRSVSWYQQTPGQGLQFLFEYFSETQRNKGNFPGRFSGRQFSNSRSEMNVSTLELGDSALYLCASSLLSTNEKLFFGSGTQLSVL.

In this sample, this clonotype turned up a few times. The chain combines TRBV18 with TRBJ1-1, with a tentative D call TRBD1 (6 bases). Per germline, CDR1 KGHSH and CDR2 LQKENI. Deletions cut 6 bases from V and 10 bases from J, with 15 bases between. The CDR3 contains 12 residues. This chain's CDR3 is CASSGGKGGAFF. CDR3 nucleotide sequence: TGTGCCAGCTCCGGCGGGAAGGGGGGAGCTTTCTTT.

The rearrangement links TRBV7-2 to TRBJ1-2, with D unclear. The CDR3 extends over 17 amino acids. V lost 1 base and J lost 3, with 18 bases in between. Germline values: CDR1 SGHTA, CDR2 FQGNSA. DNA of the CDR3: TGTGCCAGCAGCTTAGATCTGTGGGCAGAGACTGACTATGGCTACACCTTC. Translation: CASSLDLWAETDYGYTF. Combining the CDR3 with reference TRBV7-2 and TRBJ1-2 gives the whole variable domain GAGVSQSPSNKVTEKGKDVELRCDPISGHTALYWYRQSLGQGLEFLIYFQGNSAPDKSGLPSDRFSAERTGGSVSTLTIQRTQQEDSAVYLCASSLDLWAETDYGYTFGSGTRLTVV.

This clonotype was picked up many times. The V and J genes are TRBV15 and TRBJ2-7, with 10 positions matching TRBD1. After removal of 3 bases from V and 6 bases from J, the junction contained 8 bases not matched to a gene. The germline CDR1 and CDR2 sequences are LNHNV and YYDKDF (reference sequence). CDR3 length equals 15 residues. The CDR3 protein is CATSRGTGAGLEQYF. The CDR3 DNA sequence: TGTGCCACCAGCAGGGGGACAGGGGCTGGTCTCGAGCAGTACTTC.

Many counts were recorded for this clonotype. The V call is TRBV29-1, the J call TRBJ2-3; 10 nucleotides agree with TRBD2. V shed 1 base and J 5 bases; nucleotides not matched to a gene: 3. This CDR3 is 14 amino acids long. CDR1 is SQVTM, CDR2 ANQGSEA, per germline. CDR3 amino acids: CSVEVAGGGDTQYF. For the CDR3, the DNA is TGCAGCGTTGAAGTAGCGGGAGGTGGAGATACGCAGTATTTT.

This clonotype was counted a few times. This chain connects TRBV7-6 to TRBJ2-1; TRBD2 agrees at 15 bases. CDR1 is SGHVS, CDR2 FNYEAQ, per germline. Trimming at V came to 6 bases and at J to 3 bases, leaving 12 bases not matched to a gene. The CDR3 spans 19 residues. The CDR3 spells CASRPTGLAGGRVYNEQFF. CDR3 sequence (DNA): TGTGCCAGCAGGCCGACGGGACTAGCGGGAGGCCGGGTCTACAATGAGCAGTTCTTC.